The T cell receptor beta chain under discussion was sequenced for a study of blood T cell repertoires in COVID-19. Looking at the study overall: COVID-19 samples, acute and convalescent, were from the United States, Italy and Spain.

Per the germline V gene, CDR1 is KGHDR and CDR2 is SFDVKD. V was shortened by 8 bases and J by 2 bases, with 11 bases between the two germline ends. The CDR3 consists of 14 residues. TCRdb's copy holds only in-frame clones and misses some; the assay was immunoSEQ multiplex PCR. Seen here are 100,000 to 150,000 clones, about 78% observed once, and the top ten hold 2% to 2.5%. The source is a man between 65 and 80 years old with acute or convalescent COVID-19. The sequenced material came from peripheral blood. The genes are TRBV24-1 and TRBJ2-2; D remains ambiguous. The CDR3 DNA is TGTGCCACCAACGGTGGGCCAAACACCGGGGAGCTGTTTTTT. This translates into CATNGGPNTGELFF.